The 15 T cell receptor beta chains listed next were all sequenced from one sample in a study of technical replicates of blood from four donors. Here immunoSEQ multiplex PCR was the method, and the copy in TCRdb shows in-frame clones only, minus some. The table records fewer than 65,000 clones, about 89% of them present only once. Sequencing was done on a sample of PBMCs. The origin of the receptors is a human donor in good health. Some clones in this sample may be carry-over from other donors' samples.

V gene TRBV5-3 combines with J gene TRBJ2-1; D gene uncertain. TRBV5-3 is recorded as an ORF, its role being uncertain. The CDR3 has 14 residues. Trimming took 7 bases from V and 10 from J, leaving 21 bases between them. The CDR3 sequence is CARLPVAPFYEQFF. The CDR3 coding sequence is TGTGCCAGACTACCGGTAGCTCCTTTTTACGAGCAGTTCTTC.

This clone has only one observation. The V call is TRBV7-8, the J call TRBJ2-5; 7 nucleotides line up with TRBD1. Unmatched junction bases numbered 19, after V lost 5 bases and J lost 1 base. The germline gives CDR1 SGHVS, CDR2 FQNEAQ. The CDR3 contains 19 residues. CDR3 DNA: TGTGCCAGCAGCAAGAGAGGACGGGGACAGCTTCGAATCCAAGAGACCCAGTACTTC. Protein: CASSKRGRGQLRIQETQYF.

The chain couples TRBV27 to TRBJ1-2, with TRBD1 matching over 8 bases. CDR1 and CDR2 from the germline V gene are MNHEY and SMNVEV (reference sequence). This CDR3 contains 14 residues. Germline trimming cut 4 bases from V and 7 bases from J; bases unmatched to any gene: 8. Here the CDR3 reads CASSSLQGASGYTF. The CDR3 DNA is TGTGCCAGCAGTTCGTTGCAGGGGGCGTCTGGCTACACCTTC.

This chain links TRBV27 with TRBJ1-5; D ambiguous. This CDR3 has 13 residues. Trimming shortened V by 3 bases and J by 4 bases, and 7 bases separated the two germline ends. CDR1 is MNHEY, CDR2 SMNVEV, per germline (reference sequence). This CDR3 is CASSFARNQPQHF. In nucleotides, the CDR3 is TGTGCCAGCAGTTTTGCCAGAAATCAGCCCCAGCATTTT.

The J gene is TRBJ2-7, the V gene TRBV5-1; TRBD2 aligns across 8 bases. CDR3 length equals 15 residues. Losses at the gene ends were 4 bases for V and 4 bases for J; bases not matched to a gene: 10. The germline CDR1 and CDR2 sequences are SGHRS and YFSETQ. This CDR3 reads CASSPGTSHRYEQYF. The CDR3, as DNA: TGCGCCAGCAGCCCAGGGACTAGTCACCGGTACGAGCAGTACTTC.

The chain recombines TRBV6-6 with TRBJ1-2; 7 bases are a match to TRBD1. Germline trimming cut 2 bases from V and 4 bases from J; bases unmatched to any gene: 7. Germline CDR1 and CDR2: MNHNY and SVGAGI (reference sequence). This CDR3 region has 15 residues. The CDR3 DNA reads TGTGCCAGCAGTTACGGGGACAGTTCTTCCTATGGCTACACCTTC. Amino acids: CASSYGDSSSYGYTF.

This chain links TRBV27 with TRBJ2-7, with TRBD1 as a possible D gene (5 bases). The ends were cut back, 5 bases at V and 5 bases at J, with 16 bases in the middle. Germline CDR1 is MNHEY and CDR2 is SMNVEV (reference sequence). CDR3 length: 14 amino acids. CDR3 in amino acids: CASSPWTSVHEQYF. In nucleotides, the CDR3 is TGTGCCAGCAGTCCCTGGACAAGCGTCCACGAGCAGTACTTC.

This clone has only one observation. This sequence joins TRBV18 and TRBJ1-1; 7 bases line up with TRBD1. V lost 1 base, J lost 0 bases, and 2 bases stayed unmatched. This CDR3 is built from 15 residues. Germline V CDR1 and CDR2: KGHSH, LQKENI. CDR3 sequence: CASSPQQGLNTEAFF. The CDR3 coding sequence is TGTGCCAGCTCACCACAACAGGGGCTGAACACTGAAGCTTTCTTT.

The CDR3 DNA follows: TGCGCCAGCAGCCAAGTTCCAGAATGGTCAACTAATGAAAAACTGTTTTTT. It specifies CASSQVPEWSTNEKLFF. V and J are TRBV4-3 and TRBJ1-4; no clear D. This CDR3 contains 17 residues. The germline V gene encodes CDR1 LGHNA and CDR2 YSLEER. The V gene lost 1 base and the J gene lost 0 bases, with 12 bases spanning the gap.

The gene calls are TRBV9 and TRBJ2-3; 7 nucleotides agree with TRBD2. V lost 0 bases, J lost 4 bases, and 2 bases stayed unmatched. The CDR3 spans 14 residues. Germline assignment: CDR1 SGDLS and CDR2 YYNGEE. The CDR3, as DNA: TGTGCCAGCAGCGTAGGGGGGGGAGCAGATACGCAGTATTTT. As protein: CASSVGGGADTQYF.

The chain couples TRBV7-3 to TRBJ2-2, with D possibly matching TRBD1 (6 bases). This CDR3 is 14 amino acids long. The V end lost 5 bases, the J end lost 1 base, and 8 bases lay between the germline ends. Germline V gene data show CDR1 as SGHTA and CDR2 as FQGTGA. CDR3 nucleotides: TGTGCCAGCAGCCCGGGACAGAACACCGGGGAGCTGTTTTTT. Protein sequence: CASSPGQNTGELFF.

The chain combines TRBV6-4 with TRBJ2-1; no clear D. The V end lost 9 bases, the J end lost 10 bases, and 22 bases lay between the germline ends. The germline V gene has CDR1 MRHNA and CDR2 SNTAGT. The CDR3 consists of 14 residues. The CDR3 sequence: CASPDLHVGCEQFF. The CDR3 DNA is TGTGCCAGTCCTGACTTGCATGTGGGTTGCGAGCAGTTCTTC.

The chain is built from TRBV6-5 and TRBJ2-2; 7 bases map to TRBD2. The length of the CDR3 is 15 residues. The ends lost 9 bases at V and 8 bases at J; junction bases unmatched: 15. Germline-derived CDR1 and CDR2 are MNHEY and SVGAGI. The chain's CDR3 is CASSRGDQRVGELFF. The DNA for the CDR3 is TGTGCCAGTTCTCGGGGGGACCAGAGGGTGGGGGAGCTGTTTTTT.

The DNA for the CDR3 is TGTGCCAGCAGTGAATCTAACCTGGCGGGTGGCTACACCTTC. Translated: CASSESNLAGGYTF. V is TRBV6-1 and J is TRBJ1-2, with no clear D. V was trimmed by 2 bases and J by 7 bases, leaving 14 bases between them. This CDR3 is 14 amino acids long. CDR1 and CDR2 (germline): MNHNS, SASEGT.

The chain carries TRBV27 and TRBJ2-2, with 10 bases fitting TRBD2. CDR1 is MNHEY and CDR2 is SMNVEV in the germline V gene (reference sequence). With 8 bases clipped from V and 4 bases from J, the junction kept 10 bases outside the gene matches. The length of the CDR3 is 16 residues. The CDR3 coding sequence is TGTGCCAGCGGACCCGGACTAGCGGAAAGCACCGGGGAGCTGTTTTTT. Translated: CASGPGLAESTGELFF.